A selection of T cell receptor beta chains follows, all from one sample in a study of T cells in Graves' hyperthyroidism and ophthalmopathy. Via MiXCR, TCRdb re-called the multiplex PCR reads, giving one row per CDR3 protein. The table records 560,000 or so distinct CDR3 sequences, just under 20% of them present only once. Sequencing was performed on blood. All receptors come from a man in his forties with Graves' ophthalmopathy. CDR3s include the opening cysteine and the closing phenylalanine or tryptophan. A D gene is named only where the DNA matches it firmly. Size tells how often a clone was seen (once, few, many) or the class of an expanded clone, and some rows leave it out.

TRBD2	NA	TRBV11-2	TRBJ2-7	CASGYPPTGTSGNEQYF	TGTGCCAGCGGATACCCCCCTACCGGGACTAGCGGTAACGAGCAGTACTTC
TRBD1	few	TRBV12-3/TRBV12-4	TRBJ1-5	CATTDRERNQPQHF	TGTGCCACTACGGACAGGGAACGCAATCAGCCCCAGCATTTT
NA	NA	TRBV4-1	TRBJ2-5	CASSQAAAMAQETQYF	TGCGCCAGCAGCCAAGCTGCGGCGATGGCCCAAGAGACCCAGTACTTC
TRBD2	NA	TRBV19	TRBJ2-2	CAASTSGGHTGELFF	TGTGCCGCTTCGACCAGCGGGGGACACACCGGGGAGCTGTTTTTT
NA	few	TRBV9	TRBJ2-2	CASSVVTGELFF	TGTGCCAGCAGCGTGGTAACCGGGGAGCTGTTTTTT
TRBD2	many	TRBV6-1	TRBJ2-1	CAGKGLASGEQFF	TGTGCCGGCAAAGGACTAGCCTCTGGTGAGCAGTTCTTC
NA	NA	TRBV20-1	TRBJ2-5	CSAGGGWANLMETQYF	TGCAGTGCCGGAGGGGGGTGGGCAAACCTAATGGAGACCCAGTACTTC
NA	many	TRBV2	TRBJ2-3	CASSVVVSTDTQYF	TGTGCCAGCAGTGTGGTAGTAAGCACAGATACGCAGTATTTT
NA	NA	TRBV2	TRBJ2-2	CASSDTSRRTGELFF	TGTGCCAGCAGTGACACTAGCCGAAGAACCGGGGAGCTGTTTTTT
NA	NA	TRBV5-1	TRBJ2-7	CASSAAGGGLSYEQYF	TGCGCCAGCAGCGCGGCGGGCGGTGGCTTGTCCTACGAGCAGTACTTC
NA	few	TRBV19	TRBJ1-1	CASSMGSRSAFF	TGTGCCAGTAGTATGGGGTCGCGGTCCGCTTTCTTT
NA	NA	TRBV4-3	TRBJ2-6	CASRDTNSGANVLTF	TGCGCCAGCCGGGACACTAACTCTGGGGCCAACGTCCTGACTTTC
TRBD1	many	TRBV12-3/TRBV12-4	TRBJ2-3	CASSLSWQGVDTQYF	TGTGCCAGCAGTTTATCATGGCAGGGGGTAGATACGCAGTATTTT
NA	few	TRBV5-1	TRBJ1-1	CASTTDGAPNTEAFF	TGCGCCAGCACCACGGATGGGGCTCCGAACACTGAAGCTTTCTTT
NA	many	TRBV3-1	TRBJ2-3	CASSQWRALRTDTQYF	TGTGCCAGCAGCCAATGGAGGGCCCTCAGGACAGATACGCAGTATTTT
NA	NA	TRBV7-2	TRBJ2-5	CASSPTVLQETQYF	TGTGCCAGCAGCCCTACAGTCCTCCAAGAGACCCAGTACTTC
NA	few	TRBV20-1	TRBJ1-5	CSAREERKQGLKRPQHF	TGCAGTGCTAGAGAGGAGAGAAAACAGGGCCTGAAGCGGCCCCAGCATTTT
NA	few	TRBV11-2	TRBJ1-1	CASSRSVGAGDTEAFF	TGTGCCAGCAGCCGTAGTGTCGGGGCCGGGGACACTGAAGCTTTCTTT
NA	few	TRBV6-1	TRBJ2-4	CASSEAPGWIGNIQYF	TGTGCCAGCAGTGAAGCCCCCGGGTGGATCGGAAACATTCAGTACTTC
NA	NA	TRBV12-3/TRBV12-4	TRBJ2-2	CASSLLGPTGELFF	TGTGCCAGCAGTTTACTGGGACCCACCGGGGAGCTGTTTTTT
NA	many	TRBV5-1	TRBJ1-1	CASSPAAVMNTEAFF	TGCGCCAGCAGCCCGGCCGCCGTAATGAACACTGAAGCTTTCTTT
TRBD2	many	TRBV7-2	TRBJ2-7	CASSRGTSGYYSYEQYF	TGTGCCAGCAGCCGGGGGACTAGCGGGTACTACTCCTACGAGCAGTACTTC
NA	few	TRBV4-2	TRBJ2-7	CASSSISGAGSLGQYF	TGTGCCAGCAGCTCGATTTCAGGGGCGGGAAGTCTCGGGCAGTACTTC
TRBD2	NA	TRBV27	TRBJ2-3	CASAGGLSTDTQYF	TGTGCCAGCGCGGGGGGGCTCAGCACAGATACGCAGTATTTT
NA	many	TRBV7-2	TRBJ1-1	CASSYTTGNTEAFF	TGTGCCAGCAGCTACACGACAGGGAACACTGAAGCTTTCTTT
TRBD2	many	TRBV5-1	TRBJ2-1	CASRLAATNEQFF	TGCGCCAGCAGGCTAGCGGCCACAAATGAGCAGTTCTTC
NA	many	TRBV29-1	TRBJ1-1	CSIFGAPEAFF	TGCAGCATCTTCGGTGCGCCTGAAGCTTTCTTT
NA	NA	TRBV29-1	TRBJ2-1	CSVARKLSYNEQFF	TGCAGCGTCGCCCGGAAACTTTCCTACAATGAGCAGTTCTTC
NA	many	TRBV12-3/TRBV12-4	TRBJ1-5	CASAQGFQPQHF	TGTGCCAGCGCCCAGGGGTTCCAGCCCCAGCATTTT
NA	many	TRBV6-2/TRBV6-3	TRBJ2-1	CASSLVGLGAHGEQFF	TGTGCCAGCAGTCTCGTAGGGTTGGGGGCCCATGGTGAGCAGTTCTTC
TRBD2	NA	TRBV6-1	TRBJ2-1	CASSVAGGRSVEQFF	TGTGCCAGCAGCGTAGCGGGGGGGCGCTCTGTGGAGCAGTTCTTC
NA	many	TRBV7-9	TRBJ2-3	CASSTDRFSTDTQYF	TGTGCCAGCAGCACTGACAGATTTAGCACAGATACGCAGTATTTT
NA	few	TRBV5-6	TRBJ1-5	CASSRQPNQPQHF	TGTGCCAGCAGCCGACAGCCCAATCAGCCCCAGCATTTT
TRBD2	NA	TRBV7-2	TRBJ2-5	CASSLGVSGGAGETQYF	TGTGCCAGCAGCTTAGGGGTTAGCGGGGGGGCCGGAGAGACCCAGTACTTC
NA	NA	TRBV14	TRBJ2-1	CASSQGLAGRTYNEQFF	TGTGCCAGCAGCCAAGGGTTGGCGGGACGGACCTACAATGAGCAGTTCTTC
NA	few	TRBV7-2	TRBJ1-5	CASSIGTLGQPQHF	TGTGCCAGCAGTATTGGGACATTGGGGCAGCCCCAGCATTTT
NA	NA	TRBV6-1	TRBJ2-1	CASSVVSYNEQFF	TGTGCCAGCAGTGTCGTCTCCTACAATGAGCAGTTCTTC
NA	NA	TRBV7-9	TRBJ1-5	CASSSTGFSDQPQHF	TGTGCCAGCAGCTCCACCGGGTTTAGCGATCAGCCCCAGCATTTT
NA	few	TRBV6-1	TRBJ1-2	CASTNGGRRGYTF	TGTGCCAGCACCAACGGGGGGAGACGGGGCTACACCTTC
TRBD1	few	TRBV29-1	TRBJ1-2	CSVERNRDSIYGYTF	TGCAGCGTTGAGAGGAACCGGGACAGTATTTATGGCTACACCTTC
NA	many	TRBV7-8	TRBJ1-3	CASSEGGLRNTIYF	TGTGCCAGCAGCGAGGGAGGTCTCCGAAACACCATATATTTT
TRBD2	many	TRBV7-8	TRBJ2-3	CASSLGTSGIFTDTQYF	TGTGCCAGCAGCTTAGGAACTAGCGGGATATTCACAGATACGCAGTATTTT
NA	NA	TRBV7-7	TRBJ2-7	CASSLGTGSTYEQYF	TGTGCTAGCAGCTTAGGGACGGGCAGCACCTACGAGCAGTACTTC
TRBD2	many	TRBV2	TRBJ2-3	CASRKGKLAGLTDTQYF	TGTGCCAGCAGAAAAGGAAAACTAGCGGGGCTCACAGATACGCAGTATTTT
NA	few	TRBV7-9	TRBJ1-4	CASSFGTSGNEKLFF	TGTGCCAGCAGCTTCGGGACAAGTGGGAATGAAAAACTGTTTTTT
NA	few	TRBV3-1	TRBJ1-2	CASKAGANYGYTF	TGTGCCAGCAAGGCAGGGGCGAACTATGGCTACACCTTC
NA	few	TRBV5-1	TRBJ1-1	CASKGAHGGEAFF	TGCGCCAGCAAAGGCGCCCACGGGGGTGAAGCTTTCTTT
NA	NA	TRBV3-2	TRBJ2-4	CASSQDGMINIIAKNIQYF	TGTGCCAGCAGCCAAGATGGGATGATCAACATCATAGCCAAAAACATTCAGTACTTC
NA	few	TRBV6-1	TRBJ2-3	CASSDPLYTDTQYF	TGTGCCAGCAGTGATCCCCTATACACAGATACGCAGTATTTT
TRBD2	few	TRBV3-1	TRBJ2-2	CASSRPGLAGTGELFF	TGTGCCAGCAGCCGCCCGGGACTAGCGGGCACCGGGGAGCTGTTTTTT
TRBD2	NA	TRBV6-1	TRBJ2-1	CASSRMGGLGLAGSIYNEQFF	TGTGCCAGCAGCCGGATGGGCGGCCTTGGACTAGCGGGATCCATTTACAATGAGCAGTTCTTC
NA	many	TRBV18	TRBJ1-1	CASSPSWDTEAFF	TGTGCCAGCTCACCTAGTTGGGACACTGAAGCTTTCTTT
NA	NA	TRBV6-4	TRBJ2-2	CASSDEVGGTGELFF	TGTGCCAGCAGTGACGAGGTGGGGGGCACCGGGGAGCTGTTTTTT